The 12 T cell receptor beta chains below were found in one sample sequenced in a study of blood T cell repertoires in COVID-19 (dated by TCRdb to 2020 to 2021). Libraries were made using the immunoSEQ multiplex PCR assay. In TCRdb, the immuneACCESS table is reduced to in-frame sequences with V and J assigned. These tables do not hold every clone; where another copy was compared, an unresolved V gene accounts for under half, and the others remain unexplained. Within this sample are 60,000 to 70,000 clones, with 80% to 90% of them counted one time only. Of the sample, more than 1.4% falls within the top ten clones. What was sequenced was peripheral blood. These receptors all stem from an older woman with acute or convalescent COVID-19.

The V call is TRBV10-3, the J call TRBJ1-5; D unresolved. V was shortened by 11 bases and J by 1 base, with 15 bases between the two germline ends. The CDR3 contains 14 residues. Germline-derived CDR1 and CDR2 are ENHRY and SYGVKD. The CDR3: CAVNEGGSNQPQHF. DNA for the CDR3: TGTGCCGTCAACGAGGGAGGGAGCAATCAGCCCCAGCATTTT.

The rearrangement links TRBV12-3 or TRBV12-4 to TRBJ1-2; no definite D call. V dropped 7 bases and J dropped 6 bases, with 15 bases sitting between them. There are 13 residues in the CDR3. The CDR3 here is CASTRTQRHGYTF. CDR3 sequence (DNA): TGTGCCAGCACCAGGACTCAACGACATGGCTACACCTTC.

CDR3 sequence: CASSLGTVYYGYTF. The CDR3 DNA sequence: TGTGCCAGCAGCTTAGGGACAGTTTACTATGGCTACACCTTC. This chain links TRBV7-9 with TRBJ1-2; tentatively, D is TRBD1 (6 bases). Germline assignment: CDR1 SEHNR and CDR2 FQNEAQ (reference sequence). The CDR3 runs to 14 residues. The V end was cut by 1 base, the J end by 3 bases, with 9 bases between.

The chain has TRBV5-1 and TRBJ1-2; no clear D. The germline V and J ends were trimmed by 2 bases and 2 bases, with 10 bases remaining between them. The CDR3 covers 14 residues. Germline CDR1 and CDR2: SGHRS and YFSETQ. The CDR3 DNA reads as TGCGCCAGCAGCTTAGATCCGGTAAACTATGGCTACACCTTC. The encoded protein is CASSLDPVNYGYTF.

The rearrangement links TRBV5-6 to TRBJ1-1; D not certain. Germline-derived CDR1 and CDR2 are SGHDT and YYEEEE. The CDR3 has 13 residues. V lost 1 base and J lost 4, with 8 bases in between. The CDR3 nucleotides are TGTGCCAGCAGCTTGTTACCCGGCACTGAAGCTTTCTTT. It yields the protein CASSLLPGTEAFF. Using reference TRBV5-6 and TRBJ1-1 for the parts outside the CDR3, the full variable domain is DAGVTQSPTHLIKTRGQQVTLRCSPKSGHDTVSWYQQALGQGPQFIFQYYEEEERQRGNFPDRFSGHQFPNYSSELNVNALLLGDSALYLCASSLLPGTEAFFGQGTRLTVV.

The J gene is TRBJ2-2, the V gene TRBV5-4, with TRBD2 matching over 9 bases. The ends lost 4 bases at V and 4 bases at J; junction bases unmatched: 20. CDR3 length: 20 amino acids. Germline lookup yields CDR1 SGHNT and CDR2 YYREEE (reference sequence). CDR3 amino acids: CASSERTSPNLAGVTGELFF. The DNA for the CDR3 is TGTGCCAGCAGCGAGCGAACCTCGCCTAATTTAGCGGGAGTCACCGGGGAGCTGTTTTTT.

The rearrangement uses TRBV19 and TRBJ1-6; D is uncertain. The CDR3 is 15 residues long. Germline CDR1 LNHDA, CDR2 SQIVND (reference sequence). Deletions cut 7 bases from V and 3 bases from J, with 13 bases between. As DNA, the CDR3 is TGTGCCAGTAAGGCGGTCGTAAACTATAATTCACCCCTCCACTTT. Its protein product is CASKAVVNYNSPLHF.

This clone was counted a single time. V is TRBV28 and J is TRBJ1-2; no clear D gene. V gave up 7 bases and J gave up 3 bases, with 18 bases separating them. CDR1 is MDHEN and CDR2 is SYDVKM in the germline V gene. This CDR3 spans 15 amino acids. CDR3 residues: CASTGVRAGYYGYTF. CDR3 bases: TGTGCCAGCACCGGGGTTCGGGCGGGGTACTATGGCTACACCTTC.

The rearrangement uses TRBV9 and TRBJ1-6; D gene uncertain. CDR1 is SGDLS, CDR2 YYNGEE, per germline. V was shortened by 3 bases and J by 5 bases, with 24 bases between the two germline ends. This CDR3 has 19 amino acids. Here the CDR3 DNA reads TGTGCCAGCAGCGAAAGACACAGAAGATATCTCTTTCATAATTCACCCCTCCACTTT. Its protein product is CASSERHRRYLFHNSPLHF.

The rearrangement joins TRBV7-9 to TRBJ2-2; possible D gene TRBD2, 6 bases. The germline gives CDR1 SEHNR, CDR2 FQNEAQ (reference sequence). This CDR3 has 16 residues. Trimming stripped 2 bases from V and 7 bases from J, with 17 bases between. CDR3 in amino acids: CASSLPVYRGLGELFF. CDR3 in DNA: TGTGCCAGCAGCTTACCCGTATATAGGGGACTCGGGGAGCTGTTTTTT.

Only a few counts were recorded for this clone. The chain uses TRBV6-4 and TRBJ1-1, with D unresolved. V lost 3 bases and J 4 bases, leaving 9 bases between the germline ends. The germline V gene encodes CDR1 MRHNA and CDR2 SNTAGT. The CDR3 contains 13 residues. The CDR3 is CASSEREGTEAFF. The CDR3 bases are TGTGCCAGCAGTGAGAGGGAGGGCACTGAAGCTTTCTTT.

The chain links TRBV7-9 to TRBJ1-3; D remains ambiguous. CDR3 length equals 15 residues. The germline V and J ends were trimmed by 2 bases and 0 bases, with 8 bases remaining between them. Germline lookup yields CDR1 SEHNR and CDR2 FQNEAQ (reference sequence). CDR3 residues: CASSLSTVSGNTIYF. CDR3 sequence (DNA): TGTGCCAGCAGCTTAAGTACGGTCTCTGGAAACACCATATATTTT.